The 24 T cell receptor beta chains below come from one sample, sequenced in a study of beta chain features in type 1 diabetes. Expressed TCRB transcripts were sequenced after all isolated RNA was converted to cDNA. This table comes from immunoSEQ multiplex PCR, and its TCRdb copy is limited to in-frame clones, with some not included. The sample has roughly 730,000 clones, roughly an eighth seen once. Study observations and caveats: Type 1 diabetes patients had TCRB CDR3s that were shorter (moderately but significantly so) in all four CD4+ subsets.

No antigen is known for these receptors. Sequenced: naive CD4+ T cells from blood. The receptors stem from a young man with type 1 diabetes.

This clone was observed a few times. V gene TRBV10-1 combines with J gene TRBJ1-1; D gene uncertain. Deletions cut 6 bases from V and 1 base from J, with 15 bases between. Germline values: CDR1 WNHNN, CDR2 SYGVQD (reference sequence). The CDR3 covers 15 residues. CDR3 nucleotide sequence: TGCGCCAGCAGCCTCGGTTGGCGGGGGAACACTGAAGCTTTCTTT. Protein product: CASSLGWRGNTEAFF.

This clone turned up a few times. The chain is built from TRBV14 and TRBJ1-6; 9 bases agree with TRBD1. J was trimmed by 7 bases and V by 1 base; bases with no gene match: 2. The CDR3 has 15 amino acids. Germline CDR1 is SGHDN and CDR2 is FVKESK. CDR3 residues: CASSQGGQGNSPLHF. The CDR3 DNA follows: TGTGCCAGCAGCCAAGGGGGACAGGGAAATTCACCCCTCCACTTT.

This clone was counted only a few times. The chain links TRBV15 to TRBJ2-3; 7 nucleotides match TRBD1. CDR3 length equals 17 residues. CDR1 and CDR2 (germline): LNHNV, YYDKDF (reference sequence). Germline trimming cut 3 bases from V and 4 bases from J; bases unmatched to any gene: 13. The CDR3 region is CATSSRSLTGWADTQYF. In nucleotides, the CDR3 is TGTGCCACCAGCAGCAGATCCTTGACAGGGTGGGCAGATACGCAGTATTTT.

The chain couples TRBV9 to TRBJ1-4; D call uncertain. CDR3 length: 15 amino acids. Per the germline V gene, CDR1 is SGDLS and CDR2 is YYNGEE. V was clipped by 0 bases and J by 5 bases, with 11 bases between them. CDR3: CASSVVGQWNEKLFF. Written as DNA, the CDR3 is TGTGCCAGCAGCGTAGTCGGGCAGTGGAATGAAAAACTGTTTTTT.

This clone was seen only once. V and J are TRBV9 and TRBJ1-4; tentative D call: TRBD1 (5 bases). The CDR3 contains 13 residues. In germline, CDR1 is SGDLS, CDR2 YYNGEE. V lost 0 bases and J 10 bases, leaving 10 bases between the germline ends. The CDR3 is CASSVAQGGKLFF. DNA of the CDR3: TGTGCCAGCAGCGTAGCTCAGGGAGGAAAACTGTTTTTT.

The J gene is TRBJ1-5, the V gene TRBV2; D not certain. CDR1 and CDR2 (germline): SNHLY, FYNNEI. V dropped 1 base and J dropped 3 bases, with 7 bases sitting between them. The CDR3 has 14 amino acids. The CDR3: CASSEVDINQPQHF. CDR3 sequence (DNA): TGTGCCAGCAGTGAAGTAGACATCAATCAGCCCCAGCATTTT.

This clone showed up just a few times. This chain connects TRBV2 to TRBJ2-7, with 9 bases identical to TRBD2. The CDR3 is made up of 11 amino acids. Germline CDR1 reads SNHLY; CDR2 reads FYNNEI. The CDR3 protein is CASGGPYEQYF. CDR3 in DNA: TGTGCTAGCGGGGGTCCCTACGAGCAGTACTTC.

The chain couples TRBV7-6 to TRBJ1-4; no reliable D call. The CDR3 is 11 residues long. Between the trimmed V and J ends, which lost 5 bases and 3 bases, there was a span of 1 base. In germline, CDR1 is SGHVS, CDR2 FNYEAQ. CDR3 sequence reads: CASSANEKLFF. The CDR3 DNA reads as TGTGCCAGCAGCGCTAATGAAAAACTGTTTTTT.

This clone has just a few counts. The V gene is TRBV28, the J gene TRBJ1-2; weak D call: TRBD1 (6 bases). CDR1 is MDHEN and CDR2 is SYDVKM in the germline V gene. The CDR3 covers 13 residues. Trimming stripped 6 bases from V and 5 bases from J, with 13 bases between. DNA of the CDR3: TGTGCCAGCAGGTCCACAGGGAAATATGGCTACACCTTC. Translating gives CASRSTGKYGYTF.

The chain uses TRBV18 and TRBJ2-7, with D possibly TRBD2 on 5 matching bases. V lost 0 bases, J lost 3 bases, and 6 bases lay in between. The CDR3 contains 13 residues. Germline-derived CDR1 and CDR2 are KGHSH and LQKENI. The CDR3 nucleotides are TGTGCCAGCTCACCACCCGGGAACTACGAGCAGTACTTC. This codes for CASSPPGNYEQYF.

V usage is TRBV30 and J usage is TRBJ1-2, with no clear D. V was pared by 2 bases and J by 8 bases, with 15 bases between. The V gene's germline CDR1 is GTSNPN and CDR2 SVGIG (reference sequence). This CDR3 has 13 residues. DNA of the CDR3: TGTGCCTGGAGTCGTCTAAATGAAGGCGGCTACACCTTC. Encoded protein: CAWSRLNEGGYTF.

The chain links TRBV28 to TRBJ1-5; 8 nucleotides align to TRBD1. Per germline, CDR1 MDHEN and CDR2 SYDVKM. Trimming cost V 4 bases and J 11 bases; bases outside gene matches: 10. This CDR3 has 14 amino acids. The CDR3: CASSSGQGGQAQHF. CDR3 sequence (DNA): TGTGCCAGCAGTTCCGGACAGGGAGGGCAGGCCCAGCATTTT.

This clone has just a few counts. CDR3 sequence: CASSPGDRDRGYTF. The CDR3 DNA reads as TGCGCCAGCAGCCCGGGGGACAGGGACCGTGGCTACACCTTC. The V and J genes are TRBV5-1 and TRBJ1-2; 9 positions match TRBD1. The CDR3 has 14 amino acids. The trim removed 4 bases at V and 7 bases at J, leaving 8 bases unmatched. The germline V gene encodes CDR1 SGHRS and CDR2 YFSETQ. The full variable domain, its missing parts supplied by reference TRBV5-1 and TRBJ1-2, is KAGVTQTPRYLIKTRGQQVTLSCSPISGHRSVSWYQQTPGQGLQFLFEYFSETQRNKGNFPGRFSGRQFSNSRSEMNVSTLELGDSALYLCASSPGDRDRGYTFGSGTRLTVV.

The rearrangement links TRBV29-1 to TRBJ2-3; either TRBD1 or TRBD2 may supply D (6 bases each). The CDR3 has 18 amino acids. CDR1 SQVTM and CDR2 ANQGSEA come from the germline V gene. Trimming pared 4 bases from V and 2 bases from J, leaving 25 bases between. The CDR3 bases are TGCAGCGTTGGCAACACTCGGGGGCAGGGGCTCTACACAGATACGCAGTATTTT. It codes for CSVGNTRGQGLYTDTQYF.

As DNA, the CDR3 is TGCGCCAGCAGCTTGCTGCGACAGGTCCAAGAGACCCAGTACTTC. Translation: CASSLLRQVQETQYF. This rearrangement joins TRBV5-1 to TRBJ2-5, with D possibly being TRBD1 (6 bases). Trimming stripped 1 base from V and 1 base from J, with 11 bases between. CDR3 size: 15 residues. Per germline, CDR1 SGHRS and CDR2 YFSETQ.

The CDR3, as DNA: TGTGCCAGCAGCCAGAGCCAGACATCCTATGGCTACACCTTC. It specifies CASSQSQTSYGYTF. This chain joins TRBV7-9 and TRBJ1-2, with D unresolved. Germline values: CDR1 SEHNR, CDR2 FQNEAQ (reference sequence). The V and J ends lost 5 bases and 4 bases respectively, with 14 bases between them. This CDR3 comprises 14 residues.

The gene calls are TRBV4-1 and TRBJ2-7, with 8 bases aligning to TRBD1. This CDR3 has 16 amino acids. With 6 bases clipped from V and 0 bases from J, the junction kept 10 bases outside the gene matches. Germline CDR1 reads MGHRA; CDR2 reads YSYEKL. CDR3 sequence (DNA): TGCGCCAGCAGTCCAAGATCGGGACAGGTCTCCTACGAGCAGTACTTC. Protein product: CASSPRSGQVSYEQYF.

In its sample, this clone was seen a few times. The chain joins TRBV29-1 to TRBJ1-1; possibly TRBD1 for D (5 bases). V shed 7 bases and J shed 0 bases, with 12 bases lying between them. The CDR3 sequence is 13 residues long. Germline assignment: CDR1 SQVTM and CDR2 ANQGSEA. Here the CDR3 DNA reads TGCAGCGCCCGGACAACACTGAACACTGAAGCTTTCTTT. It specifies CSARTTLNTEAFF.

This clone was observed a few times. Here the CDR3 DNA reads TGTGCCATCAGGACCCGACAGGAGGGAAGCGAGCAGTACTTC. It yields the protein CAIRTRQEGSEQYF. The J gene is TRBJ2-7, the V gene TRBV10-3, with D perhaps assigned TRBD1 or TRBD2 (6 bases each). The germline V gene has CDR1 ENHRY and CDR2 SYGVKD. Trimming took 6 bases from V and 6 from J, leaving 18 bases between them. The CDR3 totals 14 residues.

With regard to this clone: Other DNA sequences within the sample encode an identical CDR3. The chain couples TRBV30 to TRBJ1-1; TRBD1 might be the D (6 bases). This CDR3 is 15 amino acids long. Trimming shortened V by 0 bases and J by 0 bases, and 11 bases separated the two germline ends. CDR1 and CDR2 (germline): GTSNPN, SVGIG (reference sequence). This CDR3 reads CAWSVRGALNTEAFF. CDR3 in DNA: TGTGCCTGGAGTGTTCGGGGGGCGTTGAACACTGAAGCTTTCTTT.

This clone was seen only a few times. Other DNA sequences of this sample code for an identical CDR3. The chain combines TRBV30 with TRBJ1-1; D remains ambiguous. This CDR3 is 15 amino acids long. The V gene lost 0 bases and the J gene lost 5 bases, with 16 bases spanning the gap. Germline assignment: CDR1 GTSNPN and CDR2 SVGIG (reference sequence). This CDR3 is CAWSVEWTGNTEAFF. The CDR3 DNA reads as TGTGCCTGGAGTGTAGAATGGACCGGGAATACTGAAGCTTTCTTT.

This clone was observed a few times. V is TRBV5-4 and J is TRBJ2-3; no clear D. With 7 bases removed from V and 6 bases from J, the gap between germline ends came to 15 bases. The CDR3 contains 13 residues. Germline lookup yields CDR1 SGHNT and CDR2 YYREEE (reference sequence). CDR3 in amino acids: CASPVVQSDTQYF. The CDR3 region has the DNA TGTGCCAGCCCAGTGGTCCAGTCGGATACGCAGTATTTT.

This clone has a handful of counts. The V call is TRBV6-5, the J call TRBJ1-3; D gene uncertain. The length of the CDR3 is 16 residues. Looked up from germline, CDR1 is MNHEY and CDR2 is SVGAGI. V gave up 4 bases and J gave up 4 bases, with 17 bases separating them. DNA for the CDR3: TGTGCCAGCAGTTTGGATTTGGGTCTAGGCGGAAACACCATATATTTT. Its translation: CASSLDLGLGGNTIYF.

J is TRBJ1-1 and V is TRBV4-2; the match to TRBD1 covers 7 bases. V was pared by 4 bases and J by 3 bases, with 8 bases of the junction left unmatched. Germline values: CDR1 LGHNA, CDR2 YNFKEQ. The CDR3 loop spans 15 amino acids. Here the CDR3 reads CASSRAIRGDTEAFF. The CDR3 nucleotides are TGTGCCAGCAGCCGAGCAATCAGGGGGGACACTGAAGCTTTCTTT.